This passage covers 32 T cell receptor beta chains from one sample sequenced in a study of blood T cells in healthy people across ages. The use of a sample-barcoded 5' primer and a J-beta primer mix characterized a second PCR of about 7 to 12 cycles. One entry per CDR3 protein, called by TCRdb with MiXCR from the 5' RACE reads. The sample includes more than 800,000 distinct CDR3 sequences, about 28% seen only once; the top ten take 17%. Sequencing was performed on blood. The receptor source for this set is a woman older than 75 in good health.

This chain connects TRBV30 to TRBJ1-2, with D maybe TRBD1 (5 bases). Between the trimmed V and J ends, which lost 1 base and 0 bases, there was a span of 9 bases. Germline V gene sequence: CDR1 GTSNPN, CDR2 SVGIG (reference sequence). This CDR3 has 14 residues. CDR3 protein: CAWSAGVTNYGYTF. In DNA, the CDR3 is TGTGCCTGGAGTGCGGGGGTGACTAACTATGGCTACACCTTC.

V is TRBV20-1 and J is TRBJ2-3, with D hard to call. The CDR3 is 13 amino acids. V was clipped by 0 bases and J by 3 bases, with 7 bases between them. Germline V lookup: CDR1 DFQATT, CDR2 SNEGSKA (reference sequence). The CDR3 region has the DNA TGCAGTGCTAGAGAGAGGTGGACAGATACGCAGTATTTT. As protein: CSARERWTDTQYF.

The chain recombines TRBV10-3 with TRBJ1-1, with D possibly TRBD1 on 5 matching bases. V gave up 6 bases and J gave up 4 bases, with 15 bases separating them. Germline V CDR1 and CDR2: ENHRY, SYGVKD. The CDR3 is 14 amino acids. The DNA of the CDR3 is TGTGCCATCAGACCTGAGGGGAAGCCCACTGAAGCTTTCTTT. This encodes CAIRPEGKPTEAFF.

Notes on this clonotype: A much larger clone is a single base away; this may be a read error. V is TRBV12-3 or TRBV12-4 and J is TRBJ2-1, with D possibly matching TRBD1 (7 bases). This CDR3 comprises 15 residues. The CDR3 bases are TGTGCCAGCCGTCCCCAGGGGGGCTCCAACAATGAGCAGTTCTTC. The encoded protein is CASRPQGGSNNEQFF.

In this sample, this clonotype turned up many times. The chain couples TRBV4-2 to TRBJ1-2; 7 positions agree with TRBD1. The germline CDR1 and CDR2 sequences are LGHNA and YNFKEQ. The CDR3 spans 14 residues. Trimming removed 1 base from V and 3 bases from J; junction bases left unmatched: 2. The chain's CDR3 is CASSQGRGYYGYTF. The CDR3 region has the DNA TGTGCCAGCAGCCAAGGCAGGGGGTACTATGGCTACACCTTC.

The chain carries TRBV30 and TRBJ2-1; D tentatively fits TRBD1 or TRBD2 (6 bases each). CDR3 size: 12 residues. The ends were cut back, 4 bases at V and 9 bases at J, with 13 bases in the middle. CDR1 and CDR2 (germline): GTSNPN, SVGIG (reference sequence). In DNA form, the CDR3 reads TGTGCCTGGACCCGGGGGCCGGGTGAGCAGTTCTTC. Translation: CAWTRGPGEQFF. The whole variable domain, filled in from reference TRBV30 and TRBJ2-1, reads SQTIHQWPATLVQPVGSPLSLECTVEGTSNPNLYWYRQAAGRGLQLLFYSVGIGQISSEVPQNLSASRPQDRQFILSSKKLLLSDSGFYLCAWTRGPGEQFFGPGTRLTVL.

The chain joins TRBV12-3 or TRBV12-4 to TRBJ1-1; D is ambiguous. Deletions cut 3 bases from V and 3 bases from J, with 8 bases between. The CDR3 sequence is 13 residues long. The CDR3 DNA reads as TGTGCCAGCAGTTTCGGCACGGACACTGAAGCTTTCTTT. It is translated as CASSFGTDTEAFF.

This clonotype was picked up one time. The CDR3 loop is CASSPSTGGTYGYTF. The CDR3 DNA sequence: TGCGCCAGCAGCCCCTCGACAGGGGGCACCTATGGCTACACCTTC. The J gene is TRBJ1-2, the V gene TRBV5-1; 10 nucleotides align to TRBD1. This CDR3 region has 15 residues. V lost 4 bases, J lost 4 bases, and 7 bases stayed unmatched. CDR1 and CDR2 (germline): SGHRS, YFSETQ.

Regarding this clonotype: At one end the junction does not follow the germline gene, possibly because of a read error. The chain has TRBV24-1 and TRBJ1-4; D unresolved. CDR1 KGHDR and CDR2 SFDVKD come from the germline V gene. The CDR3 totals 9 residues. The CDR3 here is CATNEKLFF. The CDR3, as DNA: TGTGCAACCAATGAAAAACTGTTTTTT.

Worth noting for this clonotype: A read error may explain this, as a much larger clone is one base away. The CDR3 is CASTGTVDNEQYF. CDR3 nucleotides: TGTGCCAGCACCGGGACAGTCGACAATGAGCAGTACTTC. The chain combines TRBV2 with TRBJ2-5; 7 bases are a match to TRBD1. J gave up 11 bases and V 7 bases, and 13 bases lay outside the gene matches. This CDR3 region has 13 residues. Germline V gene lookup returns CDR1 SNHLY and CDR2 FYNNEI.

V gene TRBV18 combines with J gene TRBJ1-6; possible D gene TRBD1, 5 bases. CDR3 length equals 16 residues. The germline CDR1 and CDR2 sequences are KGHSH and LQKENI. Trimming shortened V by 0 bases and J by 10 bases, and 16 bases separated the two germline ends. The CDR3 DNA is TGTGCCAGCTCACCACCGGTTACGGGGCGCGGATCACCCCTCCACTTT. Its protein product is CASSPPVTGRGSPLHF.

There are many counts of this clonotype. This chain joins TRBV10-3 and TRBJ1-1; D perhaps matches TRBD1 (5 bases). V was shortened by 3 bases and J by 1 base, with 9 bases between the two germline ends. Germline V gives CDR1 ENHRY, CDR2 SYGVKD. The CDR3 is 14 amino acids. The CDR3 nucleotides read TGTGCCATCAGTGATTCCAGGGAGAACACTGAAGCTTTCTTT. Translation gives CAISDSRENTEAFF.

The chain combines TRBV10-1 with TRBJ2-5, with no clear D. V lost 3 bases and J 0 bases, leaving 8 bases between the germline ends. This CDR3 contains 14 residues. The germline V gene has CDR1 WNHNN and CDR2 SYGVQD (reference sequence). CDR3 bases: TGCGCCAGCAGTGACACGATGTACCAAGAGACCCAGTACTTC. This translates into CASSDTMYQETQYF.

Points on this clonotype: One junction end disagrees with the germline gene, perhaps due to a read error. The chain links TRBV7-2 to TRBJ2-6; D is possibly TRBD1 or TRBD2 (5 bases each). The CDR3 loop spans 16 amino acids. Germline-derived CDR1 and CDR2 are SGHTA and FQGNSA. DNA of the CDR3: TGTGCCAGCAGCGCAAGACTGGGGTCCGGGGCCAGCGTCCTGACTTTC. Its translation is CASSARLGSGASVLTF. Drawing the rest from reference TRBV7-2 and TRBJ2-6, the complete variable domain is GAGVSQSPSNKVTEKGKDVELRCDPISGHTALYWYRQSLGQGLEFLIYFQGNSAPDKSGLPSDRFSAERTGGSVSTLTIQRTQQEDSAVYLCASSARLGSGASVLTFGAGSRLTVL.

The chain combines TRBV5-4 with TRBJ2-1; D is ambiguous. Germline-derived CDR1 and CDR2 are SGHNT and YYREEE (reference sequence). Trimming cost V 0 bases and J 0 bases, with 13 bases left between them. The CDR3 loop spans 17 amino acids. The CDR3 region is CASSLVVFQSSYNEQFF. CDR3 DNA: TGTGCCAGCAGCTTGGTCGTCTTCCAGAGCTCCTACAATGAGCAGTTCTTC.

Worth noting for this clonotype: A much larger clone differs from this one at a single base, so this may be a read error. J is TRBJ1-5 and V is TRBV6-1; D is unresolved. This CDR3 comprises 16 residues. Per the germline V gene, CDR1 is MNHNS and CDR2 is SASEGT. V was trimmed by 4 bases and J by 0 bases, leaving 13 bases between them. The CDR3 spells CASSGERAYSNQPQHF. CDR3 DNA: TGTGCCAGCAGTGGGGAGCGGGCCTATAGCAATCAGCCCCAGCATTTT.

The table lists this clonotype with a few counts. The genes are TRBV6-4 and TRBJ2-1; TRBD2 matches 8 bases. The DNA end favors TRBJ2-7, so the J call may be wrong. The germline gives CDR1 MRHNA, CDR2 SNTAGT. The CDR3 contains 15 residues. CDR3 coding DNA: TGTGCCAGCAGTGCGTTAGCGGGGAACTACAATGAGCAGTACTTC. Translating gives CASSALAGNYNEQYF.

The rearrangement uses TRBV9 and TRBJ1-1; D is undetermined. V lost 1 base, J lost 7 bases, and 11 bases lay in between. The CDR3 totals 13 residues. Germline values: CDR1 SGDLS, CDR2 YYNGEE. This CDR3 is CASSVTPGGEAFF. The CDR3 nucleotides read TGTGCCAGCAGCGTAACTCCGGGTGGTGAAGCTTTCTTT.

This clonotype was seen repeatedly, ten times or more. The J gene is TRBJ2-5, the V gene TRBV18; D may be TRBD2 (6 bases). The CDR3 is made up of 15 amino acids. Germline V CDR1 and CDR2: KGHSH, LQKENI. Trimming shortened V by 3 bases and J by 5 bases, and 16 bases separated the two germline ends. CDR3 residues: CASSPFTGGEETQYF. The CDR3 DNA follows: TGTGCCAGCTCACCCTTTACCGGCGGGGAGGAGACCCAGTACTTC.

The chain employs TRBV3-1 and TRBJ2-1; TRBD2 matches 8 bases. The J segment lost 3 bases and the V segment lost 6 bases, leaving 7 bases of the junction unmatched. The CDR3 runs to 15 residues. Looked up from germline, CDR1 is LGHDT and CDR2 is YNNKEL (reference sequence). The CDR3 loop is CASRGRGALYNEQFF. The CDR3 nucleotides read TGTGCCAGCAGAGGGCGGGGGGCCCTCTACAATGAGCAGTTCTTC.

This clonotype was recorded many times. The chain has TRBV6-2 or TRBV6-3 and TRBJ2-5, with 7 bases fitting TRBD1. Germline values: CDR1 MNHEY, CDR2 SVGEGT. The trim removed 2 bases at V and 5 bases at J, leaving 11 bases unmatched. The CDR3 length is 16 residues. CDR3 bases: TGTGCCAGCAGTTACCCGCAGGGGGTCAAGAGGGAGACCCAGTACTTC. This encodes CASSYPQGVKRETQYF.

This clonotype was counted many times. This chain links TRBV7-2 with TRBJ2-1, with TRBD2 matching over 11 bases. The CDR3 consists of 15 residues. The ends lost 1 base at V and 10 bases at J; junction bases unmatched: 6. Germline loops: CDR1 SGHTA, CDR2 FQGNSA. Here the CDR3 DNA reads TGTGCCAGCAGCTTAGTTAGCGGGGGGGCTTGGGAGCAGTTCTTC. Protein product: CASSLVSGGAWEQFF.

CDR3 in amino acids: CASSAGTGGDNEQFF. The CDR3 DNA is TGTGCCAGCAGCGCAGGGACAGGGGGTGACAATGAGCAGTTCTTC. The V and J genes are TRBV9 and TRBJ2-1, with 11 positions matching TRBD1. Germline V gene lookup returns CDR1 SGDLS and CDR2 YYNGEE. The CDR3 runs 15 residues. V lost 3 bases to trimming and J lost 5 bases; unmatched junction nucleotides: 4.

The chain is built from TRBV7-9 and TRBJ2-5, with a tentative D call TRBD2 (6 bases). Trimming took off 4 bases at V and 0 bases at J, with 15 bases between the two ends. The CDR3 length is 16 residues. Germline V lookup: CDR1 SEHNR, CDR2 FQNEAQ (reference sequence). CDR3 in amino acids: CASSWTGLRYQETQYF. As DNA, the CDR3 is TGTGCCAGCAGCTGGACGGGACTGCGGTACCAAGAGACCCAGTACTTC.

This clonotype turned up a few times. This chain links TRBV12-3 or TRBV12-4 with TRBJ1-5, with D perhaps matching TRBD1 (5 bases). Trimming took 6 bases from V and 5 from J, leaving 14 bases between them. The length of the CDR3 is 14 residues. The CDR3 spells CASSSTGFHQPQHF. DNA for the CDR3: TGTGCCAGCAGCTCCACAGGATTTCATCAGCCCCAGCATTTT.

This CDR3 reads CASSQNRAGDTEAFF. CDR3 DNA: TGCGCCAGCAGCCAAAATAGGGCAGGGGACACTGAAGCTTTCTTT. This rearrangement joins TRBV4-1 to TRBJ1-1, with D possibly matching TRBD1 (6 bases). This CDR3 has 15 residues. The germline gives CDR1 MGHRA, CDR2 YSYEKL. The V end was cut by 2 bases, the J end by 3 bases, with 13 bases between.

This clonotype was detected once. A read error may explain this, as a much larger clone is one base away. V gene TRBV12-3 or TRBV12-4 combines with J gene TRBJ2-1, with D tentatively TRBD1 (6 bases). Trimming cost V 1 base and J 13 bases, with 17 bases left between them. The CDR3 sequence is 14 residues long. CDR3 DNA: TGTGCCAGCAGTTTAGGGGGGCAAACAGAGACCCAGTTCTTC. Protein product: CASSLGGQTETQFF.

The chain couples TRBV20-1 to TRBJ2-5, with D possibly being TRBD1 (6 bases). The last part of the DNA fits TRBJ2-7 better; the J call may be wrong. Germline V gene data show CDR1 as DFQATT and CDR2 as SNEGSKA (reference sequence). The CDR3 sequence is 14 residues long. For the CDR3, the DNA is TGCAGTGCTCTTACTCCCGAGGGGGTCCACGAGCAGTACTTC. Translating it yields CSALTPEGVHEQYF.

In this sample, this clonotype turned up many times. This sequence joins TRBV7-2 and TRBJ1-5; TRBD1 agrees at 7 bases. Unmatched junction bases numbered 9, after V lost 4 bases and J lost 3 bases. This CDR3 comprises 16 residues. CDR1 SGHTA and CDR2 FQGNSA come from the germline V gene. The DNA of the CDR3 is TGTGCCAGCAGCTCCTCCCCAGGGGGTCACAATCAGCCCCAGCATTTT. The encoded protein is CASSSSPGGHNQPQHF.

This chain uses TRBV7-9 with TRBJ1-1, with 12 bases that match TRBD1. The V and J ends lost 6 bases and 4 bases, in that order; junction bases with no gene match: 6. Germline CDR1 is SEHNR and CDR2 is FQNEAQ (reference sequence). CDR3 length: 15 residues. The CDR3, as DNA: TGTGCCAGCAGTTACGGGACAGGGGGCGGCACTGAAGCTTTCTTT. Translated: CASSYGTGGGTEAFF. Complete variable domain (other parts from reference TRBV7-9 and TRBJ1-1): DTGVSQNPRHKITKRGQNVTFRCDPISEHNRLYWYRQTLGQGPEFLTYFQNEAQLEKSRLLSDRFSAERPKGSFSTLEIQRTEQGDSAMYLCASSYGTGGGTEAFFGQGTRLTVV.

A note on this clonotype: A read error may produce the germline difference seen at one junction end. CDR3: CSVRGSSYNAQFF. The CDR3, as DNA: TGCAGCGTCAGGGGAAGCTCCTACAATGCGCAGTTCTTC. This chain uses TRBV29-1 with TRBJ2-1, with D possibly TRBD1 on 6 matching bases. The germline V gene encodes CDR1 SQVTM and CDR2 ANQGSEA. CDR3 size: 13 residues.

Comments on this clonotype: No conserved phenylalanine or tryptophan is present at the end of the CDR3, so a read error is the likely explanation. This chain uses TRBV3-1 with TRBJ2-5; D not resolved. The CDR3 consists of 11 residues. The V end lost 4 bases, the J end lost 4 bases, and 4 bases lay between the germline ends. In germline, CDR1 is LGHDT, CDR2 YNNKEL (reference sequence). CDR3 coding DNA: TGTGCCAGCAGCCTCGGAGAGACCCAGTACCTC. Protein: CASSLGETQYL.